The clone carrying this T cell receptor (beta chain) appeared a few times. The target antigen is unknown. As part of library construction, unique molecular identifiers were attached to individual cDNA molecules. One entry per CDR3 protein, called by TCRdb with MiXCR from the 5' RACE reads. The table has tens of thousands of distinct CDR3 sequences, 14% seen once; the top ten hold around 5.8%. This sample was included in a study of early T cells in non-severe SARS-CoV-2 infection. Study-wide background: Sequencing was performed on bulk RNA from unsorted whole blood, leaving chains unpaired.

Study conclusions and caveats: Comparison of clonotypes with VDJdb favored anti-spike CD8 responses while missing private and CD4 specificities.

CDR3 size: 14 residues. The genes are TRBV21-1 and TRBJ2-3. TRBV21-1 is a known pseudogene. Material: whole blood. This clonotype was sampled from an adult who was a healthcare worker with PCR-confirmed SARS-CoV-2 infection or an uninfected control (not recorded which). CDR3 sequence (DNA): TGTGCCAGCAGCAAAGGAAGGAACACAGATACGCAGTATTTT. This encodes CASSKGRNTDTQYF.